The 8 T cell receptor beta chains reported below all come from one sample, sequenced in a study of blood T cell repertoires in COVID-19. Method: immunoSEQ multiplex PCR; TCRdb's copy keeps in-frame clones and lacks some. This sample has about 250,000 clones, with 86% found just once. Sequenced sample: peripheral blood. Source of these receptors: a woman aged 80 or older with COVID-19, enrolled during active disease.

In this sample, this clone turned up once. V is TRBV7-9 and J is TRBJ1-5; possibly TRBD1 for D (6 bases). The V gene lost 0 bases and the J gene lost 14 bases, with 11 bases spanning the gap. The CDR3 loop spans 12 amino acids. Germline lookup yields CDR1 SEHNR and CDR2 FQNEAQ (reference sequence). CDR3 coding DNA: TGTGCCAGCAGCTTAGCAGGGGGTGTAAAGCATTTT. Translated: CASSLAGGVKHF.

This clone was seen a handful of times. The CDR3 sequence: CASRPGNQASQPQHF. The DNA for the CDR3 is TGTGCCAGCAGACCGGGAAACCAGGCATCACAGCCCCAGCATTTT. V usage is TRBV7-2 and J usage is TRBJ1-5; D remains ambiguous. The ends were cut back, 6 bases at V and 7 bases at J, with 19 bases in the middle. The CDR3 covers 15 residues. The germline V gene has CDR1 SGHTA and CDR2 FQGNSA.

The rearrangement joins TRBV7-2 to TRBJ2-3, with 8 bases that match TRBD2. In germline, CDR1 is SGHTA, CDR2 FQGNSA. V was clipped by 2 bases and J by 1 base; unmatched bases: 11. CDR3 length equals 18 residues. CDR3 protein: CASSLRVAGIQGTDTQYF. DNA for the CDR3: TGTGCCAGCAGCTTAAGAGTAGCGGGGATTCAAGGCACAGATACGCAGTATTTT.

This clone occurred once. The V gene is TRBV5-1, the J gene TRBJ1-6; maybe TRBD1 (5 bases). Trimming pared 7 bases from V and 7 bases from J, leaving 15 bases between. There are 14 residues in the CDR3. Germline V gives CDR1 SGHRS, CDR2 YFSETQ. The CDR3 region is CASHSGTLNSPLHF. The CDR3 DNA is TGCGCCAGCCACTCCGGGACTCTCAATTCACCCCTCCACTTT. Based on the CDR3 plus reference TRBV5-1 and TRBJ1-6, the full variable domain is KAGVTQTPRYLIKTRGQQVTLSCSPISGHRSVSWYQQTPGQGLQFLFEYFSETQRNKGNFPGRFSGRQFSNSRSEMNVSTLELGDSALYLCASHSGTLNSPLHFGNGTRLTVT.

The genes are TRBV5-1 and TRBJ1-5; 8 positions agree with TRBD1. V lost 3 bases and J lost 7; bases outside the gene matches: 9. This CDR3 has 15 amino acids. Germline values: CDR1 SGHRS, CDR2 YFSETQ. The CDR3 DNA sequence: TGCGCCAGCAGCTCTTCAGGGGGCGAAAAACAGCCCCAGCATTTT. It codes for CASSSSGGEKQPQHF. The whole variable domain, remainder taken from reference TRBV5-1 and TRBJ1-5, is KAGVTQTPRYLIKTRGQQVTLSCSPISGHRSVSWYQQTPGQGLQFLFEYFSETQRNKGNFPGRFSGRQFSNSRSEMNVSTLELGDSALYLCASSSSGGEKQPQHFGDGTRLSIL.

The chain recombines TRBV14 with TRBJ2-7, with TRBD2 matching over 12 bases. With the DNA end fitting TRBJ2-1 better, the J assignment may be wrong. Germline CDR1 and CDR2: SGHDN and FVKESK. The CDR3 is 17 amino acids. The CDR3 spells CASSALALAGGRDEQFF. CDR3 sequence (DNA): TGTGCCAGCAGCGCGCTGGCACTAGCGGGGGGTAGAGATGAGCAGTTCTTC.

V is TRBV10-3 and J is TRBJ1-6; TRBD1 matches at 7 bases. The V and J ends lost 2 bases and 8 bases, in that order; junction bases with no gene match: 3. Per germline, CDR1 ENHRY and CDR2 SYGVKD. CDR3 length: 14 amino acids. CDR3 loop: CAISEGTDYSPLHF. CDR3 bases: TGTGCCATCAGTGAGGGGACAGATTATTCACCCCTCCACTTT.

The genes are TRBV4-2 and TRBJ2-5, with 8 bases lining up with TRBD1. The length of the CDR3 is 14 residues. V lost 4 bases, J lost 3 bases, and 4 bases stayed unmatched. The germline V gene has CDR1 LGHNA and CDR2 YNFKEQ. CDR3 loop: CASSPTGGKETQYF. The CDR3 nucleotides are TGTGCCAGCAGCCCCACAGGGGGGAAAGAGACCCAGTACTTC.